The 22 T cell receptor beta chains below come from one sample, sequenced in a study of shared clonotypes between healthy human individuals. Assay: immunoSEQ multiplex PCR; the TCRdb copy retains only in-frame clones and omits some. The table includes roughly 2,300,000 clones, around 92% detected once. Sequenced input: naive CD4+ T cells from PBMCs. Subset: CD45RA+ positively selected. The origin of the receptors is a man aged 18-30 years in good health. Some clones in this sample may be carry-over from other donors' samples.

This clone was seen once. The chain has TRBV7-2 and TRBJ2-5; 8 bases agree with TRBD2. Trimming at V came to 5 bases and at J to 6 bases, leaving 17 bases not matched to a gene. This CDR3 is 17 amino acids long. CDR1 and CDR2 (germline): SGHTA, FQGNSA. The CDR3 region is CASSPPGLSGSGKTQYF. The CDR3 DNA is TGTGCCAGCAGCCCCCCAGGGTTGAGCGGGAGTGGAAAGACCCAGTACTTC. Looking up the rest from reference TRBV7-2 and TRBJ2-5 gives the full variable domain: GAGVSQSPSNKVTEKGKDVELRCDPISGHTALYWYRQSLGQGLEFLIYFQGNSAPDKSGLPSDRFSAERTGGSVSTLTIQRTQQEDSAVYLCASSPPGLSGSGKTQYFGPGTRLLVL.

This clone was detected a few times. The same CDR3 also results from other DNA sequences found in this sample. Written as DNA, the CDR3 is TGTGCCAGCAGCCGGGACAGCACAGATACGCAGTATTTT. It is translated as CASSRDSTDTQYF. The chain recombines TRBV5-4 with TRBJ2-3; D may be TRBD1 or TRBD2 (5 bases each). Trimming left V 4 bases short and J 0 bases short, with 6 bases between. The CDR3 spans 13 residues. Germline CDR1 SGHNT, CDR2 YYREEE (reference sequence).

CDR3 DNA sequence: TGTGCCAGCAGCCAAGGGACTAGCGCCTCAGATACGCAGTATTTT. This sequence encodes CASSQGTSASDTQYF. The chain has TRBV7-3 and TRBJ2-3, with 10 bases lining up with TRBD2. This CDR3 contains 15 residues. Looked up from germline, CDR1 is SGHTA and CDR2 is FQGTGA. V shed 5 bases and J 4 bases; nucleotides not matched to a gene: 6.

The chain links TRBV18 to TRBJ2-2, with 8 bases lining up with TRBD2. CDR3 length equals 16 residues. V lost 3 bases, J lost 0 bases, and 3 bases stayed unmatched. Germline V gives CDR1 KGHSH, CDR2 LQKENI. The CDR3 loop is CASSPRLATNTGELFF. The CDR3 DNA follows: TGTGCCAGCTCACCCCGACTAGCGACGAACACCGGGGAGCTGTTTTTT.

For this clone: Other DNA variants within this sample encode the same CDR3. The CDR3 loop reads CASSPTSTDTQYF. DNA for the CDR3: TGTGCCAGCAGCCCGACTAGCACAGATACGCAGTATTTT. The chain carries TRBV9 and TRBJ2-3; D not certain. The germline V gene has CDR1 SGDLS and CDR2 YYNGEE. V was trimmed by 4 bases and J by 0 bases, leaving 6 bases between them. The CDR3 runs 13 residues.

The CDR3 is CASSLRQGASLEQYF. The CDR3 bases are TGTGCCAGCAGTTTACGGCAGGGGGCGAGTTTAGAGCAGTACTTC. The rearrangement joins TRBV27 to TRBJ2-7; 8 bases match TRBD1. The J segment lost 7 bases and the V segment lost 2 bases, leaving 10 bases of the junction unmatched. The CDR3 has 15 amino acids. Germline CDR1 is MNHEY and CDR2 is SMNVEV (reference sequence).

The chain combines TRBV2 with TRBJ1-1, with D maybe TRBD1 (5 bases). Germline-derived CDR1 and CDR2 are SNHLY and FYNNEI. Trimming stripped 6 bases from V and 0 bases from J, with 14 bases between. CDR3 length equals 15 residues. The CDR3 DNA follows: TGTGCCAGCAGGGCACAGGCGGGGTTGAACACTGAAGCTTTCTTT. Residues: CASRAQAGLNTEAFF. Using reference TRBV2 and TRBJ1-1 for the parts outside the CDR3, the full variable domain is EPEVTQTPSHQVTQMGQEVILRCVPISNHLYFYWYRQILGQKVEFLVSFYNNEISEKSEIFDDQFSVERPDGSNFTLKIRSTKLEDSAMYFCASRAQAGLNTEAFFGQGTRLTVV.

The rearrangement uses TRBV7-2 and TRBJ2-7, with a possible D match to TRBD1 (5 bases). From germline, CDR1 is SGHTA and CDR2 FQGNSA. V shed 1 base and J shed 2 bases, with 6 bases lying between them. The CDR3 extends over 13 amino acids. CDR3 loop: CASSLVRAYEQYF. The CDR3 coding sequence is TGTGCCAGCAGCTTAGTCAGGGCCTACGAGCAGTACTTC.

This clone was seen once. The sample carries other DNA sequences with the same CDR3. The chain links TRBV5-5 to TRBJ2-3; maybe TRBD1 (5 bases). The V end lost 4 bases, the J end lost 0 bases, and 9 bases lay between the germline ends. Germline CDR1 and CDR2: SGHKS and YYEKEE (reference sequence). The CDR3 totals 14 residues. The CDR3: CASSLDSSTDTQYF. In DNA form, the CDR3 reads TGTGCCAGCAGCCTAGACAGTAGCACAGATACGCAGTATTTT.

This rearrangement joins TRBV30 to TRBJ2-6, with D possibly being TRBD2 (5 bases). Germline V gene lookup returns CDR1 GTSNPN and CDR2 SVGIG (reference sequence). The CDR3 consists of 13 residues. Between the trimmed V and J ends, which lost 3 bases and 5 bases, there was a span of 8 bases. The chain's CDR3 is CAWSQRRANVLTF. CDR3 DNA: TGTGCCTGGAGCCAGCGGAGGGCCAACGTCCTGACTTTC.

The chain joins TRBV14 to TRBJ2-7, with 8 bases identical to TRBD1. V gave up 0 bases and J gave up 3 bases; unmatched junction bases: 7. This CDR3 spans 16 amino acids. The germline gives CDR1 SGHDN, CDR2 FVKESK. The CDR3 region has the DNA TGTGCCAGCAGCCAAGATCAGGTCGGACAGGGCTACGAGCAGTACTTC. Translated, it gives CASSQDQVGQGYEQYF. The full variable domain, in which reference TRBV14 and TRBJ2-7 provide the parts outside the CDR3, is EAGVTQFPSHSVIEKGQTVTLRCDPISGHDNLYWYRRVMGKEIKFLLHFVKESKQDESGMPNNRFLAERTGGTYSTLKVQPAELEDSGVYFCASSQDQVGQGYEQYFGPGTRLTVT.

The rearrangement joins TRBV21-1 to TRBJ2-4. TRBV21-1 is a recognized pseudogene. The CDR3 spans 21 residues. The CDR3: CASWRGTTLSPGFLAKNIQYF. DNA of the CDR3: TGTGCCAGCTGGCGCGGGACAACTTTATCACCCGGCTTCCTAGCCAAAAACATTCAGTACTTC.

This sequence joins TRBV7-2 and TRBJ1-4; D not resolved. Germline V gene sequence: CDR1 SGHTA, CDR2 FQGNSA. Between the trimmed V and J ends, which lost 5 bases and 5 bases, there was a span of 21 bases. The CDR3 has 17 residues. DNA of the CDR3: TGTGCCAGCAGCCCCACTCGGAGGAGTGCCCAAAATGAAAAACTGTTTTTT. Translating it yields CASSPTRRSAQNEKLFF.

The chain combines TRBV28 with TRBJ2-5, with 7 bases aligning to TRBD2. Germline V gene lookup returns CDR1 MDHEN and CDR2 SYDVKM. The CDR3 runs 15 residues. V shed 3 bases, J shed 5 bases, and the junction held 9 bases outside the gene matches. In nucleotides, the CDR3 is TGTGCCAGCAGTTTCTCTTATCTGGGAGGGGAGACCCAGTACTTC. It specifies CASSFSYLGGETQYF.

The rearrangement joins TRBV4-2 to TRBJ2-7; D possibly corresponds to TRBD2 (6 bases). The CDR3 runs to 16 residues. The germline V and J ends were trimmed by 1 base and 2 bases, with 15 bases remaining between them. Germline-derived CDR1 and CDR2 are LGHNA and YNFKEQ. As DNA, the CDR3 is TGTGCCAGCAGCCAAGTGGGGGGTGAAGGCCCCTACGAGCAGTACTTC. Its translation is CASSQVGGEGPYEQYF.

This chain links TRBV18 with TRBJ2-7; 11 bases are shared with TRBD1. The CDR3 has 16 amino acids. CDR1 and CDR2 from the germline V gene are KGHSH and LQKENI. Trimming cost V 3 bases and J 2 bases; bases outside gene matches: 6. The DNA of the CDR3 is TGTGCCAGCTCACCCCTAGCGGGACAGGGGGCCTACGAGCAGTACTTC. Protein product: CASSPLAGQGAYEQYF.

This chain connects TRBV9 to TRBJ2-7; D unresolved. The CDR3 has 15 amino acids. V lost 0 bases and J lost 1, with 11 bases in between. Germline CDR1 SGDLS, CDR2 YYNGEE. In DNA form, the CDR3 reads TGTGCCAGCAGCGTAGGGGCAGGATTATCCTACGAGCAGTACTTC. It specifies CASSVGAGLSYEQYF.

The gene calls are TRBV27 and TRBJ2-1, with TRBD2 matching 7 bases. The CDR3 is 13 residues long. With 5 bases clipped from V and 4 bases from J, the junction kept 2 bases outside the gene matches. Germline V gene lookup returns CDR1 MNHEY and CDR2 SMNVEV (reference sequence). CDR3 sequence (DNA): TGTGCCAGCAGTCCCGGGGGGTACAATGAGCAGTTCTTC. It is translated as CASSPGGYNEQFF.

This clone was seen a few times. The chain is built from TRBV5-4 and TRBJ1-5; no definite D call. Trimming removed 2 bases at V and 6 bases at J, with 12 bases between. Germline CDR1 is SGHNT and CDR2 is YYREEE (reference sequence). The length of the CDR3 is 14 residues. Here the CDR3 reads CASSFGVEAQPQHF. For the CDR3, the DNA is TGTGCCAGCAGCTTCGGTGTTGAGGCTCAGCCCCAGCATTTT.

The chain has TRBV2 and TRBJ1-1; no clear D gene. This CDR3 contains 8 residues. Germline values: CDR1 SNHLY, CDR2 FYNNEI. Trimming left V 7 bases short and J 10 bases short, with 4 bases between. The CDR3 region has the DNA TGTGCCAGCAAGGTAGCTTTCTTT. Protein sequence: CASKVAFF.

The chain combines TRBV7-3 with TRBJ2-1; D is unclear. In germline, CDR1 is SGHTA, CDR2 FQGTGA. The CDR3 length is 16 residues. Deletions cut 1 base from V and 3 bases from J, with 13 bases between. The CDR3 nucleotides read TGTGCCAGCAGCTTAAGGGCAGAGACTGTCTACAATGAGCAGTTCTTC. It specifies CASSLRAETVYNEQFF.

This chain connects TRBV2 to TRBJ2-7, with 9 nucleotides matching TRBD2. CDR1 and CDR2 from the germline V gene are SNHLY and FYNNEI. The CDR3 covers 14 residues. Trimming at V came to 7 bases and at J to 4 bases, leaving 8 bases not matched to a gene. The CDR3 DNA is TGTGCCAGCAATCTAGCGGGACACAATTACGAGCAGTACTTC. Encoded protein: CASNLAGHNYEQYF.